This T cell receptor beta chain was captured by sequencing in a study of T cell responses to AZD1222 COVID-19 vaccine. Across the study: Second-dose recipients at about 4 or about 12 weeks were treated as one pooled group. Study findings and constraints: No repertoire was sampled before or during the peak T cell response, only after it. Just a handful of people given AZD1222 tested seropositive at baseline. Following two doses of AZD1222, Spike-specific TCR breadth and depth rose.

Note on this clone: Its antigen is not identified.

Only in-frame clones appear in the TCRdb table, and some are missing; sequencing was by immunoSEQ multiplex PCR. Counted here are over 100,000 clones, around 83% occurring once; the ten biggest clones make up 4% to 6%. Per the germline V gene, CDR1 is MDHEN and CDR2 is SYDVKM. The trim removed 4 bases at V and 4 bases at J, leaving 7 bases unmatched. CDR3 length equals 15 residues. The chain recombines TRBV28 with TRBJ1-5; 7 bases agree with TRBD1. This receptor was taken from an adult in good health. The material sequenced was peripheral blood, taken on day 0 of AZD1222 vaccination. The CDR3 DNA is TGTGCCAGCAGTTCCTTGACAGGGCCTAATCAGCCCCAGCATTTT. Its translation is CASSSLTGPNQPQHF.